Listed here are 5 T cell receptor beta chains from one sample, sequenced in a study of OX40 agonist ivuxolimab in advanced cancers. The method was immunoSEQ multiplex PCR; TCRdb's version includes in-frame clones alone and lacks a portion of them. The sample records tens of thousands of clones, 84% being singletons. Sequenced material: CD4+ or CD8+ T cells sorted from blood, taken in a trial of the OX40 agonist ivuxolimab. All receptors derive from an adult with an advanced solid tumor such as melanoma, head and neck, liver or kidney cancer.

The genes are TRBV30 and TRBJ2-3; D gene uncertain. The CDR3 extends over 14 amino acids. Trimming took 0 bases from V and 2 from J, leaving 9 bases between them. Looked up from germline, CDR1 is GTSNPN and CDR2 is SVGIG (reference sequence). CDR3 residues: CAWSVGLSTDTQYF. The CDR3 nucleotides are TGTGCCTGGAGTGTAGGGCTTTCCACAGATACGCAGTATTTT.

The chain recombines TRBV28 with TRBJ2-7; 7 positions agree with TRBD1. CDR1 is MDHEN and CDR2 is SYDVKM in the germline V gene. Trimming at V came to 4 bases and at J to 3 bases, leaving 9 bases not matched to a gene. The CDR3 has 15 amino acids. CDR3 residues: CASSSSSRQGYEQYF. The CDR3 DNA is TGTGCCAGCAGTTCATCCTCCCGACAGGGCTACGAGCAGTACTTC. The entire variable domain, with the rest obtained from reference TRBV28 and TRBJ2-7, is as follows: DVKVTQSSRYLVKRTGEKVFLECVQDMDHENMFWYRQDPGLGLRLIYFSYDVKMKEKGDIPEGYSVSREKKERFSLILESASTNQTSMYLCASSSSSRQGYEQYFGPGTRLTVT.

The rearrangement links TRBV10-3 to TRBJ2-5, with 8 bases lining up with TRBD1. Germline V lookup: CDR1 ENHRY, CDR2 SYGVKD. The CDR3 sequence is 13 residues long. The V gene end was trimmed by 2 bases and the J gene end by 5 bases; junction bases not matched to a gene: 1. CDR3 sequence reads: CAISERTGETQYF. The CDR3 nucleotides are TGTGCCATCAGTGAGCGGACAGGGGAGACCCAGTACTTC.

The V call is TRBV4-1, the J call TRBJ2-5; D remains ambiguous. Germline V CDR1 and CDR2: MGHRA, YSYEKL. Trimming removed 4 bases at V and 3 bases at J, with 9 bases between. This CDR3 comprises 13 residues. This CDR3 reads CASSRGREETQYF. The CDR3 nucleotides are TGCGCCAGCAGCCGGGGTCGGGAAGAGACCCAGTACTTC.

Written as DNA, the CDR3 is TGTGCCAGCAGCTTAACAGGGGAGGGCGACTATGGCTACACCTTC. Its protein product is CASSLTGEGDYGYTF. The gene calls are TRBV7-9 and TRBJ1-2, with TRBD1 matching over 7 bases. This CDR3 is built from 15 residues. Germline loops: CDR1 SEHNR, CDR2 FQNEAQ (reference sequence). V was clipped by 2 bases and J by 3 bases; unmatched bases: 6. Complete variable domain (other parts from reference TRBV7-9 and TRBJ1-2): DTGVSQNPRHKITKRGQNVTFRCDPISEHNRLYWYRQTLGQGPEFLTYFQNEAQLEKSRLLSDRFSAERPKGSFSTLEIQRTEQGDSAMYLCASSLTGEGDYGYTFGSGTRLTVV.